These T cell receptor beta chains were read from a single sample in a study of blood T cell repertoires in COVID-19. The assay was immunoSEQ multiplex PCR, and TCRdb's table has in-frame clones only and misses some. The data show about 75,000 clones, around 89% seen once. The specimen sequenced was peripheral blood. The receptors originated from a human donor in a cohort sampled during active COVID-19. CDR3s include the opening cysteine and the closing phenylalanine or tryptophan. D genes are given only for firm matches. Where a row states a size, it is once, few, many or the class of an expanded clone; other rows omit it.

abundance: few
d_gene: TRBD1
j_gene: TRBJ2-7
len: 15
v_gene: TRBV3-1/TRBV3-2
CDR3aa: CASSQEGQGRYEQYF
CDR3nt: TGTGCCAGCAGCCAAGAGGGACAGGGGAGATACGAGCAGTACTTC

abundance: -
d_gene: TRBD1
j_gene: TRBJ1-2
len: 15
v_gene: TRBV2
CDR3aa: CASRQSGQGIRGYTF
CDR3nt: TGTGCCAGCCGCCAGTCGGGACAGGGGATTAGGGGCTACACCTTC

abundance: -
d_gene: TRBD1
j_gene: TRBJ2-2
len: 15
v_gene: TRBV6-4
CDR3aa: CASRSLTGGTGELFF
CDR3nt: TGTGCCAGCAGATCACTTACAGGGGGCACCGGGGAGCTGTTTTTT

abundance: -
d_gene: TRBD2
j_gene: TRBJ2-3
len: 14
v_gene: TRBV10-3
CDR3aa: CAISDSGRTDTQYF
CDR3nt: TGTGCCATCAGTGACAGCGGGAGGACAGATACGCAGTATTTT

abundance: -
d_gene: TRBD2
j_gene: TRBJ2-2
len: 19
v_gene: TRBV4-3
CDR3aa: CASSQDWTSGGANTGELFF
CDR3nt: TGCGCCAGCAGCCAAGATTGGACTAGCGGGGGGGCCAACACCGGGGAGCTGTTTTTT

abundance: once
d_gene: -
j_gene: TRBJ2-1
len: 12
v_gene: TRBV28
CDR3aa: CASSLTVSEQFF
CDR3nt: TGTGCCAGCAGTTTAACAGTAAGTGAGCAGTTCTTC

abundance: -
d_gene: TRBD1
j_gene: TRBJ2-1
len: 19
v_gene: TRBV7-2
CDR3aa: CASSLRQGRGNTGYNEQFF
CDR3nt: TGTGCCAGCAGCTTAAGACAGGGTAGAGGGAATACTGGCTACAATGAGCAGTTCTTC

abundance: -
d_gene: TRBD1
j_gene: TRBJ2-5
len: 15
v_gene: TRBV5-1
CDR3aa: CASSLLATGKETQYF
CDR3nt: TGCGCCAGCAGCTTGCTTGCGACAGGGAAGGAGACCCAGTACTTC

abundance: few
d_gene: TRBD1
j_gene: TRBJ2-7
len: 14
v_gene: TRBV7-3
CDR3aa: CASSLTGTDYEQYF
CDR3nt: TGTGCCAGCAGCTTAACCGGGACAGACTACGAGCAGTACTTC

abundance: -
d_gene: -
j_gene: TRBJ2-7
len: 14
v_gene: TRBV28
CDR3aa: CASSLVGQFYEQYF
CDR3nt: TGTGCCAGCAGTTTAGTCGGACAGTTCTACGAGCAGTACTTC

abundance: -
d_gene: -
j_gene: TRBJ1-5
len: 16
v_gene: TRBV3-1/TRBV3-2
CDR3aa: CASSQGFSRGNQPQHF
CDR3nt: TGTGCCAGCAGCCAAGGATTTAGTAGGGGAAATCAGCCCCAGCATTTT

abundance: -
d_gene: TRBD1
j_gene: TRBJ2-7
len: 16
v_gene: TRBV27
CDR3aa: CASSLRIGGVSHEQYF
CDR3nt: TGTGCCAGCAGTTTACGAATAGGGGGCGTTTCCCACGAGCAGTACTTC

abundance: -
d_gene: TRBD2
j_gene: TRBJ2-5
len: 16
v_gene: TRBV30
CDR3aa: CAWSGGTSGVQETQYF
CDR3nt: TGTGCCTGGAGCGGCGGGACTAGCGGAGTCCAAGAGACCCAGTACTTC

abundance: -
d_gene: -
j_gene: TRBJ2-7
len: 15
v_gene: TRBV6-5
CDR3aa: CASRSSPVESYEQYF
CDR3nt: TGTGCCAGCAGGAGTTCCCCCGTTGAGAGCTACGAGCAGTACTTC

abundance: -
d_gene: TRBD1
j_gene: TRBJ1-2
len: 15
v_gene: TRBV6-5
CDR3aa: CASSLEGTGDFGYTF
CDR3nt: TGTGCCAGCAGTCTCGAAGGGACAGGGGATTTTGGCTACACCTTC

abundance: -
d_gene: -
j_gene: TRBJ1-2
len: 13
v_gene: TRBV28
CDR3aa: CASRPQGNYGYTF
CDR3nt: TGTGCCAGCAGACCACAGGGAAACTATGGCTACACCTTC

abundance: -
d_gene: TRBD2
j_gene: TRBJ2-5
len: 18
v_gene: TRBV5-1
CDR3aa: CASSPEDVGGEVRETQYF
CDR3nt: TGCGCCAGCAGCCCAGAGGATGTGGGGGGGGAAGTTAGAGAGACCCAGTACTTC

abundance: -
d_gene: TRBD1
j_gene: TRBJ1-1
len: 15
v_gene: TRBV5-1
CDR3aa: CASKGTAFGNTEAFF
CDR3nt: TGCGCCAGCAAGGGGACAGCATTTGGGAACACTGAAGCTTTCTTT